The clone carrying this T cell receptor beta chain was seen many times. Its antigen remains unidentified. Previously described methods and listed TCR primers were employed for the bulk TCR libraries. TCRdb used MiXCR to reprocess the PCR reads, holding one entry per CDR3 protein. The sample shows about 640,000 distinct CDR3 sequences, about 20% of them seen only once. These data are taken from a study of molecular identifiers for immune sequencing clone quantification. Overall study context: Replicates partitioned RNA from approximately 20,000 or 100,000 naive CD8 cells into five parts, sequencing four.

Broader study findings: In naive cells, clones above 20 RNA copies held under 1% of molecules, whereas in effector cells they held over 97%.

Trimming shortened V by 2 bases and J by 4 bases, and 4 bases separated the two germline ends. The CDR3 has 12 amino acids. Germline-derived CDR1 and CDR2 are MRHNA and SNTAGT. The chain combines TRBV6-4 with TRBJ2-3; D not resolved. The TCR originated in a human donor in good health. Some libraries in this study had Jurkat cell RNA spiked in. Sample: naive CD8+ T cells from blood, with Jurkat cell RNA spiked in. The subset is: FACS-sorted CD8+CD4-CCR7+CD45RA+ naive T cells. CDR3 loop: CASSDGSDTQYF. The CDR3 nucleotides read TGTGCCAGCAGTGACGGTTCAGATACGCAGTATTTT.